This T cell receptor beta chain was identified during a study of blood T cell repertoires in COVID-19. Data came from immunoSEQ multiplex PCR; TCRdb stores just in-frame clones and leaves some out. Counted here are around 84,000 clones, roughly 78% occurring once; the ten biggest clones make up approximately 40%. The CDR3 extends over 14 amino acids. V was pared by 6 bases and J by 3 bases, with 7 bases of the junction left unmatched. Germline V gene lookup returns CDR1 MGHDK and CDR2 SYGVNS. This sequence was found in a man between 60 and 75 years old with COVID-19, enrolled during active disease. The sample was peripheral blood. The rearrangement uses TRBV25-1 and TRBJ1-1; 7 bases are a match to TRBD1. CDR3 loop: CASSIRDRDTEAFF. The CDR3 bases are TGTGCCAGCAGCATCCGGGACAGAGACACTGAAGCTTTCTTT.